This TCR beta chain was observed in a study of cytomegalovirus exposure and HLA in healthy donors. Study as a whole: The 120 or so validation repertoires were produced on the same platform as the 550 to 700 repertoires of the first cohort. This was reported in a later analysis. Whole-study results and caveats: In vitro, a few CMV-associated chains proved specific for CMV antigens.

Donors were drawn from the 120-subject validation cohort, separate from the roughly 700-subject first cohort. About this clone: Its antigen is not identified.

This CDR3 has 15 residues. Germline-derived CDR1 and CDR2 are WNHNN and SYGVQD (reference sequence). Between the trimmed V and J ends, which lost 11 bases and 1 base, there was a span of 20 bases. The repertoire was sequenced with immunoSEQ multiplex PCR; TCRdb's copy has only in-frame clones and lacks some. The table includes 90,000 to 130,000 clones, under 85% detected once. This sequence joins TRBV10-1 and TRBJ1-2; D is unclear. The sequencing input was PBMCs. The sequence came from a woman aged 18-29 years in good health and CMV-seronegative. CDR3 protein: CAVSPLGQVNYGYTF. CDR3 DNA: TGCGCCGTCTCCCCCCTTGGGCAGGTTAACTATGGCTACACCTTC.